This TCR beta chain originates from a study of blood T cell repertoires in COVID-19. Produced via immunoSEQ multiplex PCR; TCRdb's table is partial and in-frame only. The data show 300,000 to 400,000 clones, around nine tenths seen once. Recruits, aged about 18 to 100 years, lived in roughly 22 US areas. With 4 bases removed from V and 4 bases from J, the gap between germline ends came to 14 bases. Germline V CDR1 and CDR2: SGHDT, YYEEEE. The CDR3 runs to 14 residues. The sample was PBMCs or T cells enriched from blood (not recorded which). This clonotype was sampled from a man younger than 40 who had recovered from COVID-19. V and J are TRBV5-6 and TRBJ1-1; D is ambiguous. The CDR3 DNA reads as TGTGCCAGCAGCCAAGGACCGGGGAGCACTGAAGCTTTCTTT. Translated, it gives CASSQGPGSTEAFF.